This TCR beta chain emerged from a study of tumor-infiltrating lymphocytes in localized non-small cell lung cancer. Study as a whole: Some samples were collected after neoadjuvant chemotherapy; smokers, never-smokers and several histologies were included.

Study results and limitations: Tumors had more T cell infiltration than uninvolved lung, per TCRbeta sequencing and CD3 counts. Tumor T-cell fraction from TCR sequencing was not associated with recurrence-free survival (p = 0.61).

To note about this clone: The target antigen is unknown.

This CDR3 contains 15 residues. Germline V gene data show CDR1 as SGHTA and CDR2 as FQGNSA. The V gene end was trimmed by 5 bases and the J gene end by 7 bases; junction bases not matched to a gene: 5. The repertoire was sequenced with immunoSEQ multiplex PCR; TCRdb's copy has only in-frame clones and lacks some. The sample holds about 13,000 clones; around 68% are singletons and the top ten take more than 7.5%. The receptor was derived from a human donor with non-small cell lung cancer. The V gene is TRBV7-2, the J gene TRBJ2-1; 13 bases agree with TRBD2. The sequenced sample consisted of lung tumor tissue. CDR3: CASSPGTSGTNEQFF. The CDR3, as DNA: TGTGCCAGCAGCCCCGGGACTAGCGGGACAAATGAGCAGTTCTTC. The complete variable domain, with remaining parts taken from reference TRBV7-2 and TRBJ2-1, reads GAGVSQSPSNKVTEKGKDVELRCDPISGHTALYWYRQSLGQGLEFLIYFQGNSAPDKSGLPSDRFSAERTGGSVSTLTIQRTQQEDSAVYLCASSPGTSGTNEQFFGPGTRLTVL.